This TCR beta chain was recovered during a study of blood T cell repertoires in COVID-19. At the level of the study: The United States, Italy and Spain were the sources of the acute and convalescent COVID-19 samples.

The CDR3 runs to 14 residues. Trimming took 5 bases from V and 4 from J; bases not matched to a gene: 5. CDR1 and CDR2 (germline): SGHAT, FQDESV (reference sequence). TCRdb keeps only in-frame clones here, not all; method: immunoSEQ multiplex PCR. The profile covers tens of thousands of clones, with 70% to 90% appearing a single time and approximately 9.1% taken by the ten largest. In its sample, this clone was seen once. What was sequenced was peripheral blood. The TCR sequence derives from a human donor in a cohort sampled during active COVID-19. The genes are TRBV11-1 and TRBJ1-3; 7 positions agree with TRBD1. CDR3 nucleotide sequence: TGTGCCAGCAGCCCACAGGGGAGAGGAAACACCATATATTTT. Translating it yields CASSPQGRGNTIYF.